The sequence of this T cell receptor beta chain was determined in a study of T cells after yellow fever vaccination. Notes on the study in general: Booster samples showed a return of most primary-vaccination clones (approximately 96% CD4, approximately 88% CD8).

Germline CDR1 DFQATT, CDR2 SNEGSKA (reference sequence). Between the trimmed V and J ends, which lost 4 bases and 0 bases, there was a span of 7 bases. This CDR3 is built from 14 residues. TCRdb itself ran the 5' RACE reads through MiXCR, one entry per CDR3 protein. The profile shows 130,000 or so distinct CDR3 sequences, roughly 15% of them singletons. In this sample, this clonotype turned up a few times. The antigen is undetermined. The clonotype was recovered from a man in his late teens or twenties who received the YFV17D yellow fever vaccine. The chain carries TRBV20-1 and TRBJ2-6, with unresolved D. Source: CD8+ T cells sorted from PBMCs, taken 5 days after the yellow fever booster vaccination. In DNA form, the CDR3 reads TGCAGTGCTATCAGCAGCTCTGGGGCCAACGTCCTGACTTTC. This codes for CSAISSSGANVLTF.